The source of this TCR beta chain is a study of blood T cell repertoires in COVID-19. Trimming stripped 9 bases from V and 8 bases from J, with 26 bases between. CDR1 is MNHEY and CDR2 is SMNVEV in the germline V gene (reference sequence). The CDR3 length is 16 residues. Per the original methods: Amplified reference gene primers provided the basis for estimating nucleated cell counts. Using immunoSEQ multiplex PCR, the repertoire was profiled, and TCRdb retains in-frame clones only, with some absent. D and trimming come from the DNA, and the V and J calls and clone size come from that table. The sample has about 120,000 clones; about 85% are singletons.

This chain uses TRBV27 with TRBJ2-4; D possibly corresponds to TRBD1 (6 bases). Sequenced: peripheral blood. The sequence was obtained from a man aged 55 to 70 with acute or convalescent COVID-19. CDR3 coding DNA: TGTGCCAGTTCCCCCTGGACGACAGGTCGGTACTACATTCAGTACTTC. It is translated as CASSPWTTGRYYIQYF.